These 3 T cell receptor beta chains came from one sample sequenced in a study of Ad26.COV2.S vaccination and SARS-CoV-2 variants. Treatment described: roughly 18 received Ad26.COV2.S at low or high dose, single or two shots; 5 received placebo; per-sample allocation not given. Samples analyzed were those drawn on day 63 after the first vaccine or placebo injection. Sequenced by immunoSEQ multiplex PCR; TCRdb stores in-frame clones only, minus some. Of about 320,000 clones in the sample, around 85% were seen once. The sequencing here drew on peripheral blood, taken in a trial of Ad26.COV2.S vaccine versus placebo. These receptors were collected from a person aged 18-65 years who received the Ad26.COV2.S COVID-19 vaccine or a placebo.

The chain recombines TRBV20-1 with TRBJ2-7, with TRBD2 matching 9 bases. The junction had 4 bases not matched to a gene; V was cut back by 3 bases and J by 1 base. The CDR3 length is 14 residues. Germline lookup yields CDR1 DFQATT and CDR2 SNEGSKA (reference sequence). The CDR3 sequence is CSASGAGGSYEQYF. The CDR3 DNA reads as TGCAGTGCTAGTGGAGCGGGGGGATCCTACGAGCAGTACTTC.

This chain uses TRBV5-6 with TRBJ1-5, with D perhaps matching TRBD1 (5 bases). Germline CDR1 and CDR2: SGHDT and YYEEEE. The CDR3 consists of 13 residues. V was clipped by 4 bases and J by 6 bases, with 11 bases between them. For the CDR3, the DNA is TGTGCCAGCAGCAGGGGTCGGAGTCAGCCCCAGCATTTT. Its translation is CASSRGRSQPQHF.

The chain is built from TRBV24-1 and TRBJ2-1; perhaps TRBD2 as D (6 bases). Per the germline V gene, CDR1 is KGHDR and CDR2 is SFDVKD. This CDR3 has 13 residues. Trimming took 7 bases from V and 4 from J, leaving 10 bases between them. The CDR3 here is CATRDSGYNEQFF. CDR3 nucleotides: TGTGCCACCAGGGATAGCGGATACAATGAGCAGTTCTTC.